Listed below are T cell receptor beta chains from one sample, sequenced in a study of blood T cell repertoires in COVID-19. Here immunoSEQ multiplex PCR was the method, and the copy in TCRdb shows in-frame clones only, minus some. The table lists 250,000 to 300,000 clones, 80% to 85% of them singletons, with about 3% in the top ten. The sample consisted of PBMCs or T cells enriched from blood (not recorded which). The source is a man in his forties or fifties who had recovered from COVID-19. Both conserved end residues are trimmed from each CDR3. The order of the fields is V gene, clone size, J gene, CDR3 protein. Size is stated for part of the rows, as once, few or many counts, or as a class when the clone is expanded.

TRBV28	.	TRBJ2-2	ASRPAGQGATGELF
TRBV7-2	.	TRBJ2-7	ASKTGTGYYEQY
TRBV10-1	.	TRBJ2-7	ASSEGTSGNPTYEQY
TRBV19	.	TRBJ2-3	ASSIGGAAADTQY
TRBV2	many	TRBJ1-1	ASSDSWAPTEAF
TRBV30	once	TRBJ1-1	AWSVGVLGPEAF
TRBV6-5	.	TRBJ2-7	ASSQYEQGYYEQY
TRBV7-9	once	TRBJ1-2	ASSRPRRGNYGYT
TRBV5-4	.	TRBJ1-2	ASSTGQGLRGYGYT
TRBV13	.	TRBJ2-3	ASSLPTAGDTQY
TRBV18	.	TRBJ1-6	ASSPEDRVTSALH
TRBV2	.	TRBJ1-6	ASTLDRAKFDSPLH
TRBV10-1	.	TRBJ1-1	ASKPQGNTEAF
TRBV19	few	TRBJ2-7	ASRQTGANYEQY
TRBV5-1	.	TRBJ2-5	ASSLLAGEQETQY
TRBV9	.	TRBJ1-3	ASSVAELGNTIY
TRBV11-2	.	TRBJ2-5	ASSLGKETQY
TRBV7-2	once	TRBJ2-1	ASSSRAGVGNEQF
TRBV7-2	.	TRBJ2-3	ASSRTSGFSTDTQY
TRBV7-8	.	TRBJ1-6	ASTHRGNNSPLH
TRBV4-2	.	TRBJ1-1	ASSQEGGLNTEAF
TRBV7-2	once	TRBJ1-2	ASSRAGGLMGYT